This T cell receptor (beta chain) was identified during a study of T cell responses to AZD1222 COVID-19 vaccine. This table comes from immunoSEQ multiplex PCR, and its TCRdb copy is limited to in-frame clones, with some not included. This table has tens of thousands of clones, about 80% appearing once. Concerning this clone: As yet, its antigen is unknown.

The germline gives CDR1 MDHEN, CDR2 SYDVKM. Deletions cut 6 bases from V and 4 bases from J, with 19 bases between. There are 16 residues in the CDR3. Broader study findings: Repertoire sampling happened only post peak T cell response. Spike-wide coverage was observed for vaccine-associated CD4 TCRs, with dominant responses at 160-218 and 743-854. Clonal diversity may have been underestimated in mostly white British donors. Baseline seropositivity characterized only six AZD1222 recipients.

This chain links TRBV28 with TRBJ1-3; possible D gene TRBD1, 6 bases. This material consisted of peripheral blood, taken 28 days after the second AZD1222 dose. The clonotype originates from an adult who received the AZD1222 COVID-19 vaccine. CDR3 in amino acids: CASRLRGGSYGNTIYF. Here the CDR3 DNA reads TGTGCCAGCAGGCTAAGGGGGGGATCATACGGAAACACCATATATTTT.